Listed below are T cell receptor beta chains from one sample, sequenced in a study of T cell responses to AZD1222 COVID-19 vaccine. The table came from immunoSEQ multiplex PCR; TCRdb's copy has only in-frame clones and leaves some out. Of about 82,000 clones in the sample, roughly 91% were seen once. The starting material was peripheral blood, obtained 28 days after the second AZD1222 dose. The source of these receptors is an adult who received the AZD1222 COVID-19 vaccine. Each CDR3 is given with its conserved first and last residue. The order of the fields is J gene, D gene, CDR3 length, clone size, V gene, CDR3 DNA, CDR3 protein. D genes are given only for firm matches. Size is stated for part of the rows, as once, few or many counts, or as a class when the clone is expanded.

TRBJ1-1 | - | 11 | - | TRBV28 | TGTGCCAGCGAAGTTCCCACTGAAGCTTTCTTT | CASEVPTEAFF
TRBJ2-7 | - | 13 | - | TRBV10-3 | TGTGCCATCAGTTCCCAGGTCTCGTACGAGCAGTACTTC | CAISSQVSYEQYF
TRBJ1-2 | - | 14 | - | TRBV6-2/TRBV6-3 | TGTGCCAGCAGTTACTTTACAGGGACCAATGGCTACACCTTC | CASSYFTGTNGYTF
TRBJ2-3 | TRBD1 | 17 | - | TRBV28 | TGTGCCAGCACCCTTACAGCCGGGACAGGAGGCACAGATACGCAGTATTTT | CASTLTAGTGGTDTQYF
TRBJ2-7 | TRBD1 | 14 | few | TRBV7-2 | TGTGCCAGCAGACGGGACAGGAGATACTACGAGCAGTACTTC | CASRRDRRYYEQYF
TRBJ1-4 | - | 13 | - | TRBV12-3/TRBV12-4 | TGTGCCAGCATGATTGCAACTAATGAAAAACTGTTTTTT | CASMIATNEKLFF
TRBJ1-2 | - | 12 | - | TRBV15 | TGTGCCACCAGCAGAGATGCGATCGGCTACACCTTC | CATSRDAIGYTF
TRBJ1-6 | - | 12 | - | TRBV7-2 | TGTGCCAGCAGCCTTCTAGGATCACCCCTCCACTTT | CASSLLGSPLHF
TRBJ2-5 | - | 14 | - | TRBV7-9 | TGTGCCAGCAGCTTTTATACAGACCAAGAGACCCAGTACTTC | CASSFYTDQETQYF
TRBJ2-7 | TRBD1 | 14 | once | TRBV7-9 | TGTGCCAGCAGCTGGGGACAGGGGGCTGGTGAGCAGTACTTC | CASSWGQGAGEQYF
TRBJ1-5 | TRBD1 | 14 | - | TRBV6-5 | TGTGCCAGCAGCCTGGGACAGCATAATCAGCCCCAGCATTTT | CASSLGQHNQPQHF
TRBJ2-7 | - | 15 | - | TRBV15 | TGTGCCACCAGCAGAGAGGGTGCGACGTTCAACGAGCAGTACTTC | CATSREGATFNEQYF
TRBJ2-3 | - | 15 | - | TRBV7-3 | TGTGCCAGCAGCTTCCAGAGGGGGGGAAAGGATACGCAGTATTTT | CASSFQRGGKDTQYF
TRBJ2-3 | TRBD2 | 14 | - | TRBV3-1/TRBV3-2 | TGTGCCAGCAGCCTCGGGACTAGTGGCGATACGCAGTATTTT | CASSLGTSGDTQYF
TRBJ2-7 | - | 15 | - | TRBV4-1 | TGCGCCAGCAGCCAAGTTTTATCGGGCCGCTCCGAGCAGTACTTC | CASSQVLSGRSEQYF
TRBJ2-1 | - | 14 | - | TRBV6-4 | TGTGCCAGCAAGAGACGGGGGAACCACAATGAGCAGTTCTTC | CASKRRGNHNEQFF
TRBJ2-7 | - | 11 | - | TRBV7-2 | TGTGCCAGCAGCTTCGAATACGAGCAGTACTTC | CASSFEYEQYF
TRBJ2-7 | - | 11 | - | TRBV28 | TGTGCCAGCAGTTCCCGCTACGAGCAGTACTTC | CASSSRYEQYF
TRBJ2-7 | - | 16 | once | TRBV19 | TGTGCCAGTAGTATTCCGTATCACGGTGGCAGCTACGAGCAGTACTTC | CASSIPYHGGSYEQYF
TRBJ2-3 | TRBD2 | 15 | - | TRBV11-3 | TGTGCCAGCAGCAGGCGGGGGTCCGGGGAAGATACGCAGTATTTT | CASSRRGSGEDTQYF
TRBJ2-3 | TRBD2 | 17 | - | TRBV4-1 | TGCGCCAGCAGCCAAGGGCCTAGCGGGGGGGCCGCAGATACGCAGTATTTT | CASSQGPSGGAADTQYF
TRBJ2-3 | - | 15 | - | TRBV27 | TGTGCCAGCAGTTTCGCACTAGGGAGCACAGATACGCAGTATTTT | CASSFALGSTDTQYF
TRBJ2-6 | - | 16 | - | TRBV6-5 | TGTGCCAGCAGTTACTCAACAGTCTCTGGGGCCAACGTCCTGACTTTC | CASSYSTVSGANVLTF
TRBJ1-2 | - | 14 | - | TRBV7-2 | TGTGCCAGCGACGATGGGGGGTACCACTATGGCTACACCTTC | CASDDGGYHYGYTF
TRBJ1-1 | - | 15 | - | TRBV18 | TGTGCCAGCTCACCGCCCGGGTCGGCTAGGACTGAAGCTTTCTTT | CASSPPGSARTEAFF
TRBJ2-1 | - | 11 | - | TRBV30 | TGTGCCTGGGTACAGGACAATGAGCAGTTCTTC | CAWVQDNEQFF
TRBJ1-5 | - | 13 | - | TRBV15 | TGTGCCACCGATCGCGGTTACAATCAGCCCCAGCATTTT | CATDRGYNQPQHF
TRBJ2-7 | TRBD1 | 15 | - | TRBV6-5 | TGTGCCAGCAGTCTTATCTGGACAGGTGCCTACGAGCAGTACTTC | CASSLIWTGAYEQYF
TRBJ2-7 | TRBD1 | 12 | - | TRBV12-3/TRBV12-4 | TGTGCCAGCAGCGCAGGGGGCTACGAGCAGTACTTC | CASSAGGYEQYF
TRBJ1-2 | - | 14 | - | TRBV24-1 | TGTGCCACCAGTGACCCGGGACACCCCGGAGGCTACACCTTC | CATSDPGHPGGYTF
TRBJ1-2 | - | 12 | - | TRBV6-5 | TGTGCCAGCAGTTACGGCCCTCTTGGCTACACCTTC | CASSYGPLGYTF
TRBJ2-2 | - | 13 | - | TRBV6-5 | TGTGCCAGCAGCCCCCCGGGAGCCGGGGAGCTGTTTTTT | CASSPPGAGELFF
TRBJ2-7 | - | 13 | once | TRBV4-1 | TGCGCCAGCAACCAAGTCTATGGGGACGAGCAGTACTTC | CASNQVYGDEQYF
TRBJ1-2 | TRBD1 | 15 | - | TRBV6-5 | TGTGCCAGCAGTTACCCGCCGACAGGGGACTATGGCTACACCTTC | CASSYPPTGDYGYTF
TRBJ2-3 | - | 13 | - | TRBV6-5 | TGTGCCAGCAGGGACCTGGCCGTAGATACGCAGTATTTT | CASRDLAVDTQYF
TRBJ1-1 | - | 16 | - | TRBV6-5 | TGTGCCAGCAGTTACTGGCAGACGCCGAGGAACACTGAAGCTTTCTTT | CASSYWQTPRNTEAFF
TRBJ1-5 | TRBD1 | 13 | - | TRBV5-5 | TGTGCCAGCAGCACACAGGGGGATCAGCCCCAGCATTTT | CASSTQGDQPQHF
TRBJ2-7 | - | 16 | once | TRBV7-2 | TGTGCCAGCAGCTTACGGGGCGGATTCCAAACCTACGAGCAGTACTTC | CASSLRGGFQTYEQYF
TRBJ2-7 | - | 12 | - | TRBV29-1 | TGCAGCGTTGAAGTTTGGGGTTGCGAGCAGTACTTC | CSVEVWGCEQYF
TRBJ1-5 | - | 11 | - | TRBV28 | TGTGCCAGCAGAAGCAATCAGCCCCAGCATTTT | CASRSNQPQHF
TRBJ2-1 | - | 15 | - | TRBV9 | TGTGCCAGCAGCGTAGAAGGATTCTCCTACAATGAGCAGTTCTTC | CASSVEGFSYNEQFF
TRBJ1-5 | TRBD1 | 16 | - | TRBV13 | TGTGCCAGCAGCTTATCCGGGACAGTGGGCAATCAGCCCCAGCATTTT | CASSLSGTVGNQPQHF
TRBJ2-7 | - | 14 | - | TRBV7-9 | TGTGCCAGCAGCTCGGGACGGAGCTCCTACGAGCAGTACTTC | CASSSGRSSYEQYF
TRBJ1-3 | - | 16 | - | TRBV5-1 | TGCGCCAGCAGTCTAGGACAGCAACGCTCTGGAAACACCATATATTTT | CASSLGQQRSGNTIYF
TRBJ2-2 | - | 16 | - | TRBV19 | TGTGCCAGTAGTATAGTATCCCCACGGAACACCGGGGAGCTGTTTTTT | CASSIVSPRNTGELFF
TRBJ1-2 | - | 12 | once | TRBV12-3/TRBV12-4 | TGTGCCAGCAGTGCCCCGGGGTATGGCTACACCTTC | CASSAPGYGYTF